A single T cell receptor beta chain is shown here with its context. Its antigen is not yet known. No per-base quality is available; no much larger clone lies one base away. What the treatment or condition label conveys for this sample: randomized to nivolumab then ipilimumab (arm A) or the reverse (arm B). None of the trial patients had been given prior DNA-damaging chemotherapy. CheckMate 064, a randomized, open-label phase II trial of sequential checkpoint blockade, was the source of the samples, all of which came from patients with melanoma. Genomic DNA from formalin-fixed paraffin-embedded (FFPE) tissue samples was used for tumor TCR sequencing. TCRbeta CDR3 regions were immunosequenced from genomic DNA with the immunoSEQ Assay. Before high-throughput sequencing, genomic DNA was amplified using bias-controlled multiplex PCR. The original pipeline was this. To quantify the absolute abundance of each unique TCRbeta CDR3 region, the sequences were collapsed and filtered. Clonality, defined as 1 minus Pielou's evenness, was calculated using productive rearrangements only. Tumor T-cell fraction was calculated by normalizing TCRbeta template counts to the amount of usable DNA, which was estimated from several housekeeping genes. A previously published method was used to identify clones with significantly greater frequencies in on-treatment samples than in baseline samples. This is the immuneACCESS table as TCRdb keeps it, with only in-frame sequences that have V and J called. A part of the clones is gone; compared with another copy, unresolved V genes explain less than half, and the rest is unexplained. D and trimming were read from the DNA, whereas the V and J calls and clone size are those reported in that table. This sample is represented by around 5,500 clones; roughly 36% of them were singletons. The ten largest clones represent around 10% of the sample.

The germline V gene gives CDR1 as LGHNT and CDR2 as FRNRAP. The CDR3 numbers 15 residues from cysteine through phenylalanine. The CDR3 DNA has 45 bases and is translated from base 1. This entry comes from a study of sequential checkpoint blockade in melanoma (dated by TCRdb to about 2019). For the wider study: Patients were randomized 1:1 to first-line nivolumab followed by ipilimumab (arm A) or ipilimumab followed by nivolumab (arm B). For 20 to 25 patients, matched tumor biopsies were obtained before treatment and at week 13, following single-agent nivolumab (arm A) or ipilimumab (arm B). Both trial sequences were followed by maintenance nivolumab. TCRbeta immunosequencing was performed on DNA from fewer than 95 pretreatment melanoma tumor samples. The same lesion was the source of 75% to 90% of the matched pre- and post-treatment tumor biopsy pairs.

Results and caveats for the whole study, not just this receptor: Tumor T-cell fraction and clonality were found to correlate with PD-L1 staining and CD8+ T-cell counts but not with mutational load. In the nivolumab-first arm (arm A), pretreatment tumor TIL clonality was associated with response (P = .04). Achieving clinical benefit was about 30 times more likely for patients whose tumor T-cell fraction and clonality increased by week 13. Small sample sizes and reduced statistical power limited the within-arm analyses of tumor T-cell fraction. Validation of the response-prediction model combining TCR metrics and mutation burden is needed in larger, independent patient cohorts.

Sequenced material: tumor tissue (inferred from file names), taken from a patient given nivolumab and ipilimumab in sequence. This clonotype was sampled from a human donor with melanoma. The sequence is built from TRBV12-5 and TRBJ2-7, with TRBD1 matching 9 junction bases. The DNA reads as follows: TGTGCCAGCACCCAAACAGGGGGCCTCTCCTACGAGCAGTACTTC. Translation gives CASTQTGGLSYEQYF.